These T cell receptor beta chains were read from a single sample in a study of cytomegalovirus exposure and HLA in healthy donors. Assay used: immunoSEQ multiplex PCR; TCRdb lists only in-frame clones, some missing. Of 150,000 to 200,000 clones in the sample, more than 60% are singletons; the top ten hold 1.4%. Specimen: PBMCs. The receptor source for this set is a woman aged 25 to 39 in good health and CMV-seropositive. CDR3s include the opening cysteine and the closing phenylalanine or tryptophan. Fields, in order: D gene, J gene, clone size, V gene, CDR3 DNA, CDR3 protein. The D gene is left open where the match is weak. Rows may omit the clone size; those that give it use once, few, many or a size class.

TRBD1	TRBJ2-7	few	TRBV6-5	TGTGCCAGCACAAAAGGGGCAGGGGGCACCTACGAGCAGTACTTC	CASTKGAGGTYEQYF
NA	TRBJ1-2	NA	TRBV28	TGTGCCAGCAGTAATTATAACTATGGCTACACCTTC	CASSNYNYGYTF
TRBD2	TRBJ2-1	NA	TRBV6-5	TGTGCCAGCAGTTCGGTGTGGGCGGGAGTAGAGCAGTTCTTC	CASSSVWAGVEQFF
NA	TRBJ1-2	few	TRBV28	TGTGCCAGCAGTTTCTTTGGGGGCGATTGGGCCTATGGCTACACCTTC	CASSFFGGDWAYGYTF
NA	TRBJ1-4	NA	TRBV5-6	TGTGCCAGCAGCAGGGGGAGGGGGAATGAAAAACTGTTTTTT	CASSRGRGNEKLFF
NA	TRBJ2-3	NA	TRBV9	TGTGCCAGCCGAAGGGGAAGTTGGAGTAGCACAGATACGCAGTATTTT	CASRRGSWSSTDTQYF
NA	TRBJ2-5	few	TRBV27	TGTGCCAGCAGTCTCGTTAGGGGGATACAGGGGAGGGAGACCCAGTACTTC	CASSLVRGIQGRETQYF
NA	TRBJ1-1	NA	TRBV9	TGTGCCAGCAGCTCCACTTACACTGAAGCTTTCTTT	CASSSTYTEAFF
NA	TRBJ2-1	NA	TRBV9	TGTGCCAGCAGCGTAGAGGGACTCGCCGCGGGGTACAATGAGCAGTTCTTC	CASSVEGLAAGYNEQFF
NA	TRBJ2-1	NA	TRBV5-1	TGCGCCAGCAGCGTCGAGGAAGCGGCCTCCTACAATGAGCAGTTCTTC	CASSVEEAASYNEQFF
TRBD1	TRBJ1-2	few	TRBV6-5	TGTGCCAGCAGCCTACGACAGGGGATCGGGGGCTACACCTTC	CASSLRQGIGGYTF
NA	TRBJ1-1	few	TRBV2	TGTGCCAGCAGTGTAGGACAGCCGAACACTGAAGCTTTCTTT	CASSVGQPNTEAFF
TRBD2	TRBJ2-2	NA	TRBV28	TGTGCCAGCAGTATGGGACTAGCTGCCGCCGGGGAGCTGTTTTTT	CASSMGLAAAGELFF
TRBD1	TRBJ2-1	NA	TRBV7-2	TGTGCCAGCAGCAACCGGGACAGGGTGGGGTCCAATGAGCAGTTCTTC	CASSNRDRVGSNEQFF
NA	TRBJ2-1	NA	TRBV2	TGTGCCAGCAGTGAAGGCCGGACAGAATACAATGAGCAGTTCTTC	CASSEGRTEYNEQFF
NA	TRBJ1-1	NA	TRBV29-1	TGCAGCGTTGACAGGGGCTTTGAAGCTTTCTTT	CSVDRGFEAFF
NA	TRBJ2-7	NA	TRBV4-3	TGCGCCAGCAGCCAAGATGCCGGGTCCACCTACGAGCAGTACTTC	CASSQDAGSTYEQYF
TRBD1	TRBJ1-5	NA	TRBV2	TGTGCCAGCAGGCCGGACAGGGTAGGCGGTCAGCCCCAGCATTTT	CASRPDRVGGQPQHF
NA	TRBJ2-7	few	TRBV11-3	TGTGCCAGCAGCCAATTCTCAACAGGGTCCTACGAGCAGTACTTC	CASSQFSTGSYEQYF
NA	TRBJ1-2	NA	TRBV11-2	TGTGCCAGCAGCACCACCGGAGCGGGGGCACGGGGCTACACCTTC	CASSTTGAGARGYTF
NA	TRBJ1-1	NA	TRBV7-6	TGTGCCAGCAGCTTAGCGCTTGAGGGGGCTGAAGCTTTCTTT	CASSLALEGAEAFF
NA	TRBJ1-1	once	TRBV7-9	TGTGCCAGCAGCTTAGTACAACCGCTCAACACTGAAGCTTTCTTT	CASSLVQPLNTEAFF
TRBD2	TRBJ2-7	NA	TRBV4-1	TGCGCCAGCAGCCAAGTTAGCGGGAGTTCTCCCTACGAGCAGTACTTC	CASSQVSGSSPYEQYF
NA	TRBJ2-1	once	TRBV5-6	TGTGCCAGCAGCCTGGTAGGACAGATCTACAATGAGCAGTTCTTC	CASSLVGQIYNEQFF
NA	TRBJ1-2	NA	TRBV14	TGTGCCAGCAGCCAACTTGGCGGGGGGCGTAAGAACTATGGCTACACCTTC	CASSQLGGGRKNYGYTF
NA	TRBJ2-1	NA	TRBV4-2	TGTGCCAGCAGCCAAGATCAGCGGGCCGAATCCGATGAGCAGTTCTTC	CASSQDQRAESDEQFF
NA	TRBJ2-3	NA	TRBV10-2	TGCGCCAGCTCACTAGCAACAGATACGCAGTATTTT	CASSLATDTQYF
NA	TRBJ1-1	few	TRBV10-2	TGCGCCACCAGGATACAGGTCGGCACTGAAGCTTTCTTT	CATRIQVGTEAFF
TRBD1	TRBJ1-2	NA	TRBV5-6	TGTGCCAGCAGCTTGGGGCAGGGGGCTATAGAAGGCTACACCTTC	CASSLGQGAIEGYTF
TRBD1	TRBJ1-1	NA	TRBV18	TGTGCCAGCTCACCACCACAGGGGGACACTGAAGCTTTCTTT	CASSPPQGDTEAFF
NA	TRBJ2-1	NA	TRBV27	TGTGCCAGCAGTCCCCGGGACACTTACAATGAGCAGTTCTTC	CASSPRDTYNEQFF
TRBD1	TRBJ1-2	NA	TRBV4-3	TGCGCCAGCAGCCAAGGTACAGGGGAGTACGGCTACACCTTC	CASSQGTGEYGYTF
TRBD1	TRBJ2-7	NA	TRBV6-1	TGTGCCAGCAGTGACAGGGGGCTTTCCTACGAGCAGTACTTC	CASSDRGLSYEQYF
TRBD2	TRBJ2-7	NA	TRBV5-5	TGTGCCAGCAGCTTGGGTGGTAGCGGGAGATTTTACGAGCAGTACTTC	CASSLGGSGRFYEQYF
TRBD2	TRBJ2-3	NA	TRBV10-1	TGCGCCAGCAGTGTGCTCGGCGGGAGCGGCGAGGATACGCAGTATTTT	CASSVLGGSGEDTQYF